One and the same sample provided the 18 T cell receptor beta chains below, sequenced in a study of T cells in Graves' hyperthyroidism and ophthalmopathy. Regions amplified from RNA transcripts were the TCR beta CDR3 regions. Initially, a first-round RT-PCR of the TCR CDR3 employed the HTBI primer set. TCRdb analysed the multiplex PCR reads with MiXCR anew, one entry per CDR3 protein. The sample lists around 540,000 distinct CDR3 sequences, roughly 50% seen once, with roughly 8.2% in the top ten. The source material was peripheral blood or thyroid tissue (not recorded which). All receptors derive from a woman between 18 and 30 years old with Graves' hyperthyroidism.

The CDR3 here is CASISTSEQETQYF. The DNA of the CDR3 is TGTGCCAGCATCTCGACTAGCGAGCAAGAGACCCAGTACTTC. V is TRBV5-6 and J is TRBJ2-5; the match to TRBD2 covers 8 bases. J was trimmed by 2 bases and V by 6 bases; bases with no gene match: 6. The germline gives CDR1 SGHDT, CDR2 YYEEEE. This CDR3 is 14 amino acids long.

This clonotype appeared a few times. This chain joins TRBV19 and TRBJ1-1, with D possibly being TRBD1 (5 bases). In germline, CDR1 is LNHDA, CDR2 SQIVND (reference sequence). The CDR3 has 14 residues. Trimming removed 9 bases from V and 5 bases from J, with 19 bases in between. The CDR3 protein is CASSFGGGRTEAFF. As DNA, the CDR3 is TGTGCCAGCAGCTTTGGGGGGGGACGAACTGAAGCTTTCTTT.

J is TRBJ1-2 and V is TRBV7-2, with D maybe TRBD1 (6 bases). The CDR3 has 13 amino acids. From germline, CDR1 is SGHTA and CDR2 FQGNSA. Between the trimmed V and J ends, which lost 6 bases and 6 bases, there was a span of 14 bases. The CDR3 region is CASSASGENGYTF. The CDR3 bases are TGTGCCAGCAGTGCCTCAGGGGAGAATGGCTACACCTTC.

J is TRBJ1-5 and V is TRBV3-1; D gene uncertain. V was pared by 0 bases and J by 6 bases, with 6 bases between. From germline, CDR1 is LGHDT and CDR2 YNNKEL (reference sequence). The CDR3 is 13 residues long. DNA for the CDR3: TGTGCCAGCAGCCAAGACACGGTTCAGCCCCAGCATTTT. It translates to CASSQDTVQPQHF. Together with reference TRBV3-1 and TRBJ1-5, the CDR3 gives the full variable domain: DTAVSQTPKYLVTQMGNDKSIKCEQNLGHDTMYWYKQDSKKFLKIMFSYNNKELIINETVPNRFSPKSPDKAHLNLHINSLELGDSAVYFCASSQDTVQPQHFGDGTRLSIL.

This clonotype was recorded many times. V is TRBV6-4 and J is TRBJ1-1; D is undetermined. Per germline, CDR1 MRHNA and CDR2 SNTAGT. The CDR3 has 15 amino acids. V was clipped by 0 bases and J by 3 bases, with 11 bases between them. Written as DNA, the CDR3 is TGTGCCAGCAGTGACTCGACGGCCGGTCACACTGAAGCTTTCTTT. Its protein is CASSDSTAGHTEAFF.

This clonotype was detected only once. A read error is possible here, since a much larger clone lies one base away. The gene calls are TRBV29-1 and TRBJ1-3; D call uncertain. This CDR3 has 12 amino acids. V lost 2 bases and J 5 bases, leaving 7 bases between the germline ends. In germline, CDR1 is SQVTM, CDR2 ANQGSEA. The CDR3, as DNA: TGCAGCGTTGAACCCGATCGAAACACCATATATTTT. This sequence encodes CSVEPDRNTIYF.

This sequence joins TRBV7-7 and TRBJ2-5; weak D call: TRBD2 (7 bases). The germline gives CDR1 SSHAT, CDR2 FNYEAQ (reference sequence). Between the trimmed V and J ends, which lost 7 bases and 5 bases, there was a span of 17 bases. The CDR3 covers 14 residues. The CDR3: CASTESGGWETQYF. DNA of the CDR3: TGTGCCAGCACCGAGTCGGGGGGCTGGGAGACCCAGTACTTC.

This clonotype came up many times. The chain recombines TRBV25-1 with TRBJ1-1; unclear D gene. Trimming removed 3 bases at V and 6 bases at J, with 11 bases between. Germline V gives CDR1 MGHDK, CDR2 SYGVNS. The CDR3 loop spans 13 amino acids. CDR3: CASSDNGQAEAFF. CDR3 bases: TGTGCCAGCAGTGACAATGGGCAGGCTGAAGCTTTCTTT.

The chain couples TRBV7-2 to TRBJ1-6; TRBD1 agrees at 7 bases. J gave up 9 bases and V 11 bases, and 13 bases lay outside the gene matches. This CDR3 has 14 residues. Germline loops: CDR1 SGHTA, CDR2 FQGNSA. The chain's CDR3 is CAWSQPDRASPLHF. The CDR3 DNA sequence: TGTGCCTGGAGTCAACCCGACAGGGCTTCACCCCTCCACTTT.

This clonotype was seen only a few times. V and J are TRBV7-8 and TRBJ1-5; D remains ambiguous. CDR3 length: 15 amino acids. Germline CDR1 reads SGHVS; CDR2 reads FQNEAQ. The V gene lost 3 bases and the J gene lost 4 bases, with 13 bases spanning the gap. CDR3: CASSFGRLANQPQHF. Written as DNA, the CDR3 is TGTGCCAGCAGCTTCGGGCGCTTAGCAAATCAGCCCCAGCATTTT. Full variable domain (remainder filled in from reference TRBV7-8 and TRBJ1-5): GAGVSQSPRYKVAKRGQDVALRCDPISGHVSLFWYQQALGQGPEFLTYFQNEAQLDKSGLPSDRFFAERPEGSVSTLKIQRTQQEDSAVYLCASSFGRLANQPQHFGDGTRLSIL.

The CDR3, as DNA: TGCAGTGCACGCCCCGGACAGAACAATCAGCCCCAGCATTTT. Protein sequence: CSARPGQNNQPQHF. The chain links TRBV20-1 to TRBJ1-5, with D tentatively TRBD1 (6 bases). The CDR3 is made up of 14 amino acids. The germline V gene encodes CDR1 DFQATT and CDR2 SNEGSKA (reference sequence). V was clipped by 6 bases and J by 3 bases, with 15 bases between them.

The chain has TRBV11-3 and TRBJ1-1; D remains unclear. This CDR3 region has 14 residues. CDR1 is SGHNT, CDR2 YENEEA, per germline. V lost 7 bases to trimming and J lost 1 base, with 13 bases between them. The CDR3, as DNA: TGTGCCAGCACCCTCCAGAATACGAACACTGAAGCTTTCTTT. Its protein is CASTLQNTNTEAFF.

This clonotype was counted at least ten times. For the CDR3, the DNA is TGTGCCACCAGTGATTTGGGCATACAAGAGACCCAGTACTTC. It is translated as CATSDLGIQETQYF. The rearrangement links TRBV24-1 to TRBJ2-5; D not resolved. The CDR3 runs to 14 residues. In germline, CDR1 is KGHDR, CDR2 SFDVKD. Deletions cut 0 bases from V and 2 bases from J, with 6 bases between.

The J gene is TRBJ1-1, the V gene TRBV9; no clear D gene. V was clipped by 3 bases and J by 0 bases, with 6 bases between them. In germline, CDR1 is SGDLS, CDR2 YYNGEE. This CDR3 has 13 residues. The CDR3 DNA reads as TGTGCCAGCAGCGCCCCCGTGAACACTGAAGCTTTCTTT. Amino acids: CASSAPVNTEAFF.

This clonotype was counted at least ten times. This chain links TRBV5-1 with TRBJ1-1, with D perhaps matching TRBD1 (5 bases). This CDR3 spans 14 amino acids. V gave up 0 bases and J gave up 4 bases, with 10 bases separating them. Germline CDR1 reads SGHRS; CDR2 reads YFSETQ. This CDR3 is CASSLGPGSTEAFF. CDR3 coding DNA: TGCGCCAGCAGCTTGGGTCCAGGGAGCACTGAAGCTTTCTTT. Supplemented by reference TRBV5-1 and TRBJ1-1, the full variable domain reads KAGVTQTPRYLIKTRGQQVTLSCSPISGHRSVSWYQQTPGQGLQFLFEYFSETQRNKGNFPGRFSGRQFSNSRSEMNVSTLELGDSALYLCASSLGPGSTEAFFGQGTRLTVV.

This clonotype has only one observation. This chain joins TRBV6-1 and TRBJ2-7; D is perhaps TRBD2 (6 bases). V was pared by 6 bases and J by 3 bases, with 21 bases between. CDR1 MNHNS and CDR2 SASEGT come from the germline V gene. The CDR3 is 16 amino acids. The CDR3 DNA sequence: TGTGCCAGCAGCGGCCCGGGACTGGGGACCTACTACGAGCAGTACTTC. It codes for CASSGPGLGTYYEQYF.

This chain joins TRBV29-1 and TRBJ2-5; TRBD1 is a possible D gene (6 bases). The germline CDR1 and CDR2 sequences are SQVTM and ANQGSEA. V lost 6 bases to trimming and J lost 3 bases, with 14 bases between them. The CDR3 is 13 amino acids. CDR3 amino acids: CSVFGRTEETQYF. CDR3 nucleotides: TGCAGCGTGTTTGGAAGGACAGAAGAGACCCAGTACTTC.

The chain joins TRBV25-1 to TRBJ1-1; a possible D gene is TRBD1 (6 bases). CDR3 length equals 11 residues. Trimming removed 11 bases at V and 2 bases at J, with 9 bases between. CDR1 is MGHDK and CDR2 is SYGVNS in the germline V gene. CDR3: CAGGRNTEAFF. The DNA of the CDR3 is TGTGCCGGGGGCCGAAACACTGAAGCTTTCTTT.